This TCR beta chain was documented in a study of cytomegalovirus exposure and HLA in healthy donors (dated by TCRdb to about 2017). Study-wide context: According to an earlier analysis of 587 of the donors, about 179 million T cells yielded 90 million to 130 million unique TCR beta sequences and 276 Gb of sequence data. In an earlier analysis of 587 of the donors, high-throughput TCR beta sequencing was used to judge whether each TCR beta V gene segment behaved as functional or pseudogenic. The number of typed donors differed by locus: about 629-630 for A, B, C, DRB1 and DQB1; 500 to 550 for DQA1; 606 for DPA1; and some 430 for DPB1. An early release that covered about 640 HLA-typed donors contained around 300 gigabases of sequencing data and around 80 million unique TCR sequences. Class I and class II HLA loci were covered by the typing at four-digit resolution. The study used immunosequencing to profile the T cell repertoires of several hundred subjects and linked those repertoires to cytomegalovirus serostatus. In addition to the first cohort of roughly 700 subjects, a separate validation cohort of over 90 different subjects was used. A later genetic analysis used genome-wide SNP genotypes for about three fifths of the roughly 700 donors, treating that subset as a discovery cohort. Among the roughly 400 genotyped donors, approximately 81% belonged to the genetic ancestry cluster associated with self-reported Caucasian donors. Among roughly 400 genotyped donors of the cohort, an average of approximately 220,000 unique TCR beta nucleotide sequences was sequenced per donor, of which roughly 18% were non-productive. In a later analysis, previously published TCR beta repertoires from hundreds of donors were re-analyzed and high-resolution HLA genotyping was added so that TCR occurrence patterns could be studied. All discovery cohort repertoires had been generated on a single sequencing platform. Four to six DR-DQ haplotypes were handled as single units for association and clustering because linkage in the cohort was strong. To predict cytomegalovirus infection status, the study combined high-throughput TCR immunosequencing, statistical association of individual TCRs with disease status, and machine learning. Rather than drawing on any new phenotypic data, the later analysis identified candidate immune exposures from TCR beta sequences and the way those sequences occurred across donors. Alongside the repertoire data, information on donor age, sex, ethnicity and CMV serostatus was compiled. The study aimed to test whether signatures of past pathogen exposure could be identified by cataloging public T cell receptors. The study at large found these results: The study listed 164 TCR beta chains as associated with cytomegalovirus. Correlated functional status among segregating V segments might reflect linkage disequilibrium, but an unknown experimental factor could not be ruled out. Only TCR beta chains were sequenced in this cohort, and the absence of alpha or paired-chain data limited detectable features. A later analysis found that TCR association rates varied across HLA loci, with DRB1 alleles showing the most associated TCRs and HLA-C alleles the fewest. According to a later genetic analysis, donors in an Asian-associated ancestry cluster had fewer N-insertions in productive TCRs than the roughly 700-donor mean. The presence/absence analyses assumed that sequencing depth was roughly uniform across donors, and that assumption may not be true. At a false discovery rate of 0.05, a later analysis linked 16,951 TCR beta sequences to specific HLA alleles. In a later analysis, most CMV-associated TCR beta chains were found to appear HLA-restricted, with HLA associations seemingly driven largely by CMV exposure. Because counts were too low, approximately 18 rarely observed V segments, including chromosome 9 orphons, were excluded from the earlier analysis of about 500 of the donors. In a later analysis, HLA-associated TCR beta chains showed more clonal expansion and lower generation probabilities than non-associated chains that were equally common. A cluster of highly shared sequence variants was judged likely to represent a technical artifact of the sequencing pipeline. According to a later analysis, parvovirus B19, influenza, CMV and Epstein-Barr virus appeared linked to several top co-occurrence clusters. Immune exposure information for the cohort was limited to CMV serostatus. In vitro tests confirmed that a few of the cytomegalovirus-associated TCR beta chains recognize cytomegalovirus antigens. Cytomegalovirus status was reported to be diagnosed by the classifier with high specificity and sensitivity in both the original and validation cohorts. Because HLA typing was missing for some donors at each locus, association tests included only the typed subset. A further reported finding was that TCR beta sequences accurately predicted the HLA-A and HLA-B alleles for most subjects in the first cohort. V-gene and J-gene trimming of TCR beta chains was associated with a missense DCLRE1C variant in a later genetic analysis, and the association was replicated in an independent cohort. Some IMGT-functional V segments, including TRBV6-2 and TRBV6-3, could not be distinguished by the 87-base-pair reads and were therefore excluded. Assigning TCR associations to individual alleles was difficult when HLA alleles, especially DR and DQ, strongly co-occurred. The authors suggested that the approach could potentially be generalized to other disease states and immunological phenotypes. In an earlier analysis of several hundred of the donors, most TCR beta V segments were observed in productive rearrangements about 87% or about 30% of the time, broadly matching IMGT annotations. Most TCR sequences were seen in very few donors, while some public TCRs were found in many individuals.

The cohort was made up of 650 to 700 healthy bone marrow donors. At the time of sampling, all cohort members were nominally healthy, though unrecorded immune exposures were likely present. The donor tested CMV seropositive, placing the donor among the 310 or so seropositive members of the cohort. A peripheral blood sample was collected from each donor, and TCR beta sequencing was performed on peripheral blood mononuclear cells. Genomic DNA was extracted from the blood cell samples with the Qiagen DNeasy Blood Extraction Kit. Spanning cysteine to phenylalanine, the CDR3 consists of 16 amino acids. Just the 48-base CDR3 DNA is kept, in frame starting at base 1. Libraries were constructed by the immunoSEQ multiplex PCR assay. The multiplex PCR relied on a mix of 60 forward primers for TCR Vbeta segments and 13 reverse primers for TCR Jbeta segments. The CDR3 region of rearranged TCR beta genes was amplified from genomic DNA with a multiplex PCR assay. Amplified TCR beta libraries were sequenced as 87-base-pair reads on the Illumina HiSeq System. As for how the authors treated the data: A later analysis tallied 80 million to 95 million unique TCR beta chains across the 610 or so repertoires, and around 9.9 million of those chains were shared by two or more donors. Raw reads were error-corrected and collapsed into unique sequences by a nearest-neighbor algorithm in which closely related sequences were merged to remove PCR and sequencing errors. CDR3 sequences were aligned to IMGT reference sequences to assign V, D and J gene segments. Each retained sequence needed at least a six-nucleotide match to both a V gene segment and a J gene segment. A rearrangement counted as productive if the CDR3 had no stop codons and remained in frame with V and J, and every other rearrangement counted as non-productive. CDR3 was defined according to IMGT convention as the region running from the second conserved V-encoded cysteine to the conserved J-encoded phenylalanine. Sequences without an unambiguous match to a single V gene segment were excluded from the earlier analysis of about 640 of the donors. In an earlier analysis of approximately 560 of the donors, a V segment was called functional when productive rearrangements were above 56.7%, and segregating when the standard deviation between donors exceeded 5%. A statistical classification framework was built to diagnose cytomegalovirus status from the catalog of TCR beta chain sequences. V and J gene assignment, in a later analysis, came from comparing TCR nucleotide sequences with IMGT/GENE-DB human TR gene sequences. In a later analysis, CDR3 sequences and most-parsimonious VDJ recombination scenarios were assigned using the TCRdist pipeline. A later analysis defined each TCR beta chain by its CDR3 amino acid sequence plus V-gene family, and excluded reads lacking a unique V-gene family. A later analysis removed 592 highly shared, low-generation-probability nucleotide sequences to deal with suspected cross-contamination and a sequencing artifact. In a later analysis, a clonal expansion index was calculated for each public chain from normalized within-repertoire ranks of inferred template counts. Generation probabilities in a later analysis came from a VDJ recombination model fitted to out-of-frame rearrangements, and those results were checked against IGoR. In a later analysis, hypergeometric tests were used to score TCR-TCR, TCR-HLA and TCR-CMV co-occurrence, with a repertoire-size bias correction applied to TCR pairs. In a later analysis, false discovery rates were estimated by permuting HLA or CMV assignments 20 times. A later analysis grouped co-occurring TCRs with DBSCAN, adding TCRdist sequence similarity when clustering within HLA-allele-positive subsets. Co-occurrence clustering excluded repertoires with fewer than 30,000 or more than 120,000 public chains, plus five with anomalous nucleotide sharing. TCRdb obtained this table from immuneACCESS and retained in-frame rearrangements with V and J assigned. These tables miss some clones; where compared with another copy, unresolved V genes account for less than half of the shortfall, and the remainder is unexplained. Clonal size and the V and J genes are those of that table, whereas D and trimming came from the DNA. The sample profile shows about 150,000 clones; 70% to 80% of them were found once. The ten largest clones capture around an eighth of the sample.

As for this clone: The antigen it binds to is not known. Base-call qualities are not available, and no considerably larger clone is one nucleotide away.

The sequence was collected from a man aged 35 to 55 in good health and CMV-seropositive. Recombination linked TRBV12-2 to TRBJ2-1; the D call of TRBD2 is as the table states it, not checked on the DNA. TRBV12-2 counts as a pseudogene. Material for sequencing was PBMCs. The CDR3 region reads CASRLAGTTHENEQFF. The DNA sequence is given as TGTGCAAGTCGCTTAGCGGGGACTACCCATGAGAATGAGCAGTTCTTC.